This T cell receptor (beta chain) was found in a study of long-term antiretroviral therapy in people with HIV (dated by TCRdb to between 2022 and 2023). Regarding the research as a whole: The earliest samples were collected approximately a decade before the 2015 WHO recommendation for immediate ART, a period when ART was typically delayed until CD4 counts fell. Of the 30 or so participants with HIV, approximately twelve were female. A retrospective serial study tested whether changes in peripheral blood TRB repertoire composition and diversity were associated with ART initiation and durable HIV suppression. From fewer than 35 adults with confirmed HIV infection, the cohort provided 192 cryopreserved PBMC samples, gathered serially across a mean of approximately six years (range 1-12). No cross-contamination during QIAcube processing was seen in test extractions of a monoclonal T-cell line run alongside 33 polyclonal samples.

Inclusion was restricted to participants for whom at least one PBMC sample before ART initiation and at least two post-ART samples were available. Every participant with HIV received treatment in the United States of America. Before DNA extraction, cryopreserved samples of roughly 0.9-11 million PBMC were thawed and washed. At the time of the earliest PBMC sample, participants with HIV were aged between about 20 and 54 years. Each participant contributed PBMC samples from 1-4 timepoints before ART initiation and 2-8 timepoints after ART initiation, with a median of 7 samples. For every participant, serial HIV viral load, CD4+ T-cell count, ART history and demographic data were obtained. Using a Qiagen kit on a QIAcube, genomic DNA was extracted from unsorted PBMC, with samples processed in batches of 12. The investigation overall reported the following: Because PBMC availability was limited, only the TCR beta chain was sequenced, with no alpha chain pairing. Expanded TRB clones identified before ART initiation dominated the repertoire at all time points, although this dominance fluctuated and declined in many PLHIV after ART. HIV repertoires had narrower CDR3 length ranges than controls, and the network structure suggested an antigen-experienced repertoire that shifted only slightly toward naive after ART. Because pre-ART samples had limited cell numbers, profiling was done on unsorted PBMC rather than on sorted CD4+ and CD8+ T cells. Inferences about post-ART repertoire changes were limited because no data were available on ART adherence, viral resistance or therapy changes. Samples dated from about 2004 to 2018, and the ART regimens used may be less effective than current ones. Starting ART was linked to a significant rise in TRB diversity, yet even with long-term ART the diversity remained significantly lower than in transplant donor controls.

Notes on this clone: The antigen it recognizes is unknown. No base-level quality is on record; no much larger clone is a single base apart.

The immunoSEQ hsTCRB v3.0 assay was used at survey level resolution to sequence the TRB variable region. The targeted TRB sequencing depth was about 35,000-55,000 T-cell genomes per sample. Pooled TRB libraries were sequenced on an Illumina MiSeq with a v3 150-cycle kit. Per the source publication's procedure: Repertoire analysis was run in R within a reproducible Nextflow workflow that covered QC, data transformation and analysis. LymphoSeq2, an R package for exploring AIRR-Seq data, was used to implement the custom analyses. Several samples that produced fewer than 5000 total TRB sequences were removed, so 188 HIV repertoires were analyzed. Among the 190 or so HIV repertoires that were kept, around 60 were collected before ART initiation and roughly 130 were collected after ART initiation. Repertoires were downsampled to 5000 TRB nucleotide sequences, with summary statistics averaged over 100 downsampling iterations. Only TRB sequences with CDR3 regions of at least seven amino acids were retained for analysis. A Shannon entropy-derived clonality score and the Gini coefficient were used to measure diversity. In repertoire networks, the top 5000 CDR3 amino acid sequences were linked whenever an edit distance of one separated two sequences. Antigen specificity groups and MHC restriction were predicted for TRB CDR3 amino acid sequences with GLIPH2. CDR3 amino acid sequences were matched against VDJdb and McPAS-TCR to flag known CMV, EBV, HIV or tissue antigen associations. Pre-ART, post-ART and control groups were compared with Wilcoxon signed-rank tests and Holm-Bonferroni correction. The source is immuneACCESS, and TCRdb retained only in-frame sequences with V and J called. Part of the clones is not carried over; for the studies checked, unresolved V genes explain less than half of this, and the remainder is unexplained. V and J calls and clone size are those listed in that table; D and trimming were worked out from the DNA. For this sample the table gives about 28,000 clones, of which 80% to 85% were detected only once. The ten largest clones capture roughly 6.4% of the sample.

This sequence originates from a man between 18 and 35 years old with HIV. Source: unsorted PBMCs, taken 0.4 years after starting antiretroviral therapy.

The nucleotides read TGCGCCACCGCCACGGACAGCTTGAACACTGAAGCTTTCTTT. This yields the protein CATATDSLNTEAFF. The rearrangement combines TRBV5-1 with TRBJ1-1, with TRBD1 perhaps the D gene, on 6 matching bases. The germline V gene encodes CDR1 SGHRS and CDR2 YFSETQ. Measured from the cysteine to the phenylalanine, the CDR3 is 14 residues long. Kept here is only the CDR3 DNA, which spans 42 bases and is read in frame from base 1. The junction carries 15 bases between V and J, which are trimmed by 9 bases and 0 bases respectively.